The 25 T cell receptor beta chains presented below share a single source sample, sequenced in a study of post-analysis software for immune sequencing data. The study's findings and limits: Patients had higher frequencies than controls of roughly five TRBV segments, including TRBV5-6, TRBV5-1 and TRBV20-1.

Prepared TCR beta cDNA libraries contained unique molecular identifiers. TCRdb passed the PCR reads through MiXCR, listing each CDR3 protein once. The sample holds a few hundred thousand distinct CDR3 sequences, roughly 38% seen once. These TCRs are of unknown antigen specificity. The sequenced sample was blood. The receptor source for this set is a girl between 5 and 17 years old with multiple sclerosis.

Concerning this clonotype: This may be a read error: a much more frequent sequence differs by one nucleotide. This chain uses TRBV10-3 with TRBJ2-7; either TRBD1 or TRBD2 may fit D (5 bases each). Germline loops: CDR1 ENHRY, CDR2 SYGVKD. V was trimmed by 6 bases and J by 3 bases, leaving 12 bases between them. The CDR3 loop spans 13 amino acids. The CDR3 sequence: CAISLRDGYEQYF. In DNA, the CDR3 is TGTGCCATCAGCCTCCGGGACGGCTACGAGCAGTACTTC.

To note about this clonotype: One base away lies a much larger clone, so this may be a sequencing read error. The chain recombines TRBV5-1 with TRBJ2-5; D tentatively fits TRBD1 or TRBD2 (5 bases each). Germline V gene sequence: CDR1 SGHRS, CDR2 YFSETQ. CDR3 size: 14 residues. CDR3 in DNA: TGCACCAGCAGCTGGGCAGGGACCGATGGGGAGCAGTACTTC. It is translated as CTSSWAGTDGEQYF.

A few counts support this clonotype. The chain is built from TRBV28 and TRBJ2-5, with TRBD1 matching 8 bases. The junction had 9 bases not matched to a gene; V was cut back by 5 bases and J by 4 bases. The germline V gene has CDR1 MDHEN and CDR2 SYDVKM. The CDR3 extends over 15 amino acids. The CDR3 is CASSPRTGKGETQYF. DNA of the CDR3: TGTGCCAGCAGTCCCAGGACAGGGAAAGGAGAGACCCAGTACTTC.

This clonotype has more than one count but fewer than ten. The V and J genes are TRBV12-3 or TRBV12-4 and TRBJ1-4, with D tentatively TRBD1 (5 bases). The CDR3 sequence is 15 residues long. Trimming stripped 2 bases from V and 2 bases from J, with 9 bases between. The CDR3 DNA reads TGTGCCAGCAGTTTACGGCAGGGTACTAATGAAAAACTGTTTTTT. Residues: CASSLRQGTNEKLFF.

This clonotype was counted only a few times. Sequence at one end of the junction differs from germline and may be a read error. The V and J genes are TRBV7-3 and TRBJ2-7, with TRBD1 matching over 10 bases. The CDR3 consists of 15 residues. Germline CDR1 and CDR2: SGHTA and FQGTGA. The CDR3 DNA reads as TGTGCCGGCAGCTTAACGGGGACAGGGGAATACGAGCAGTACTTC. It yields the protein CAGSLTGTGEYEQYF.

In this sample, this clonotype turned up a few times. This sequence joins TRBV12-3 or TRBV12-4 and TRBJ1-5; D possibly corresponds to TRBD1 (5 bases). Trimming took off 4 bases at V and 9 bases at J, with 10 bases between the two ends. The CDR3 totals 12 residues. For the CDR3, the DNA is TGTGCCAGCAGTTCCCAGGGCCTGCCCCAGCATTTT. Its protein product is CASSSQGLPQHF.

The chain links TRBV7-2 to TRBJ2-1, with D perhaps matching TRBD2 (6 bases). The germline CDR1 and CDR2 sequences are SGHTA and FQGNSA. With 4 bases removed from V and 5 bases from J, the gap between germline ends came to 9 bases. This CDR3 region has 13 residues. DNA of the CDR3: TGTGCCAGCAGCTCCGCGGGGCACAATGAGCAGTTCTTC. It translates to CASSSAGHNEQFF.

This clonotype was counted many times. The chain's CDR3 is CASSLNRWNEQFF. DNA for the CDR3: TGTGCCAGCAGTTTAAACAGGTGGAATGAGCAGTTCTTC. The chain employs TRBV12-3 or TRBV12-4 and TRBJ2-1; TRBD1 is a possible D gene (5 bases). The length of the CDR3 is 13 residues. Trimming removed 2 bases from V and 7 bases from J, with 9 bases in between.

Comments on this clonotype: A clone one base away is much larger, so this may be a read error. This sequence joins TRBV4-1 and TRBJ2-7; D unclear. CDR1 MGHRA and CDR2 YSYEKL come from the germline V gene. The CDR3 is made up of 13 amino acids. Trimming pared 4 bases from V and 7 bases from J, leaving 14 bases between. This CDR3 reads CASSPMFDNEQYF. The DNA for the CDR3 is TGCGCCAGCAGCCCCATGTTTGACAATGAGCAGTACTTC.

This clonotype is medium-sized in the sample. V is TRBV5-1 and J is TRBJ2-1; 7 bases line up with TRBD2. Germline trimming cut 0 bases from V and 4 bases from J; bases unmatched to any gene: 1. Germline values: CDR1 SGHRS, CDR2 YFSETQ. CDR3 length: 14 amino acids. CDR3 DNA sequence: TGCGCCAGCAGCTTGGGGGGGGGATACAATGAGCAGTTCTTC. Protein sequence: CASSLGGGYNEQFF.

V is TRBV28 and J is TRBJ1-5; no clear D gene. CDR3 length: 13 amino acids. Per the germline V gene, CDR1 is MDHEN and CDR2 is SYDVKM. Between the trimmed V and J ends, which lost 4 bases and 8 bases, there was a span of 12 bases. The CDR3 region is CASSSTPQEPQHF. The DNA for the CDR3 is TGTGCCAGCAGTTCGACGCCCCAGGAGCCCCAGCATTTT.

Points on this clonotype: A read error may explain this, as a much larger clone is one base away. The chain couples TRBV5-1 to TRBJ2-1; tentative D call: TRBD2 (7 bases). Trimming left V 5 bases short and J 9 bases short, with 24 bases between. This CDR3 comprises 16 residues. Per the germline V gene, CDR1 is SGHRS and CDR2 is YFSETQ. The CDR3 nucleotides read TGCGCCAGCAGTCCCGGACTAGTGGGGGCGGGCACTGAGCAGTTCTTC. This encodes CASSPGLVGAGTEQFF. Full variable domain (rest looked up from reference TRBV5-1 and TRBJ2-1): KAGVTQTPRYLIKTRGQQVTLSCSPISGHRSVSWYQQTPGQGLQFLFEYFSETQRNKGNFPGRFSGRQFSNSRSEMNVSTLELGDSALYLCASSPGLVGAGTEQFFGPGTRLTVL.

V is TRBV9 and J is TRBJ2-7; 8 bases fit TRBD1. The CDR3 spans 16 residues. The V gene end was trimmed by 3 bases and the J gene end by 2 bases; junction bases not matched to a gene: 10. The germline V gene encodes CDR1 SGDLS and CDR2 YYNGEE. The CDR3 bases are TGTGCCAGCAGCGGATATCGGGACAGGATCACCTACGAGCAGTACTTC. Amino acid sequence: CASSGYRDRITYEQYF.

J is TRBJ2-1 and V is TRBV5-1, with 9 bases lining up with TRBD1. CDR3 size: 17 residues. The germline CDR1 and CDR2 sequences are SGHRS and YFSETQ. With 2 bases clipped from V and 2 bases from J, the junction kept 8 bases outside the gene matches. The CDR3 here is CASSFCWDRVPYNEQFF. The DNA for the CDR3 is TGCGCCAGCAGCTTTTGTTGGGACAGGGTCCCCTACAATGAGCAGTTCTTC.

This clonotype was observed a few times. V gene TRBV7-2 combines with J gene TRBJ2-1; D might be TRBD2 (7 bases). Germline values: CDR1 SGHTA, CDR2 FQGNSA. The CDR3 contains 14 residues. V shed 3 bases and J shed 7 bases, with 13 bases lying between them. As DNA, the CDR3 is TGTGCCAGCAGCTTCTTGAAGGGGGGGAATGAGCAGTTCTTC. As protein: CASSFLKGGNEQFF.

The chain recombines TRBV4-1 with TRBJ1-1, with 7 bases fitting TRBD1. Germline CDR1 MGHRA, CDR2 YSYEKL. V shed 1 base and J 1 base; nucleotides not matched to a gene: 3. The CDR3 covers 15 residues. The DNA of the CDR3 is TGCGCCAGCAGCCAAGGTCAGGGGGGGAACACTGAAGCTTTCTTT. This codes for CASSQGQGGNTEAFF.

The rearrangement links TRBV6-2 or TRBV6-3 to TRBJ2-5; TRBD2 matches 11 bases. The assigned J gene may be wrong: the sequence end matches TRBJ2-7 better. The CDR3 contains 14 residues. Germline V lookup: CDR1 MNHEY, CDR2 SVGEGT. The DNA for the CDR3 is TGTGCCAGCAGCCCGACTAGCGGGGTATACGAGCAGTACTTC. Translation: CASSPTSGVYEQYF.

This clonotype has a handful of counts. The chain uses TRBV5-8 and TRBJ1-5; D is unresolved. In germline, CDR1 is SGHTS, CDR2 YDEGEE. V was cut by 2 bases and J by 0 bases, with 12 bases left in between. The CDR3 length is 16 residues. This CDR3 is CASSFQAGHSNQPQHF. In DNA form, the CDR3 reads TGTGCCAGCAGCTTCCAGGCAGGTCATAGCAATCAGCCCCAGCATTTT. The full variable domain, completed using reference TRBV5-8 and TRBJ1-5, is EAGVTQSPTHLIKTRGQQATLRCSPISGHTSVYWYQQALGLGLQFLLWYDEGEERNRGNFPPRFSGRQFPNYSSELNVNALELEDSALYLCASSFQAGHSNQPQHFGDGTRLSIL.

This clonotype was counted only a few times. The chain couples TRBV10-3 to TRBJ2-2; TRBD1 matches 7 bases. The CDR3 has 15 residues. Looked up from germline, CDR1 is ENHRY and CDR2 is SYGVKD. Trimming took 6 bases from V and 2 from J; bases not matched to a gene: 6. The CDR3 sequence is CAIRPGQTNTGELFF. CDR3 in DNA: TGTGCCATCAGGCCGGGACAGACAAACACCGGGGAGCTGTTTTTT.

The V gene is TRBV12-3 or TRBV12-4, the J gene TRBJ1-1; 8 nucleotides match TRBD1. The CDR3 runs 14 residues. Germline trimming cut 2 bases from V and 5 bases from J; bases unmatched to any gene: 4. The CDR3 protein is CASSLQGAQTEAFF. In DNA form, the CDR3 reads TGTGCCAGCAGTTTACAGGGGGCGCAAACTGAAGCTTTCTTT.

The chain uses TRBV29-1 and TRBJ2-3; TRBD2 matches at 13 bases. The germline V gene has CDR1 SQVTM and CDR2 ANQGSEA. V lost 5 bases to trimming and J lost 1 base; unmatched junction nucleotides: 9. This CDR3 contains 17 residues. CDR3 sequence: CSVRGLAGEIRTDTQYF. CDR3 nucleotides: TGCAGCGTTCGAGGACTAGCGGGGGAGATACGCACAGATACGCAGTATTTT.

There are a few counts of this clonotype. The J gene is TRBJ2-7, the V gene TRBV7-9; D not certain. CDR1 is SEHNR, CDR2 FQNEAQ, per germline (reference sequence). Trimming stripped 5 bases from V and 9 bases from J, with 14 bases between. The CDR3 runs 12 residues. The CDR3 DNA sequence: TGTGCCAGCAGCGGACGTCTTTTCGGGCAGTACTTC. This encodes CASSGRLFGQYF.

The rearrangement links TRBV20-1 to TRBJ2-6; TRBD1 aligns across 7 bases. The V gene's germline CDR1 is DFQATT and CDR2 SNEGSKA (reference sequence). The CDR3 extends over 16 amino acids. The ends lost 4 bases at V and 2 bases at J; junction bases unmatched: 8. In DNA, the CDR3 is TGCAGTGCTACAATACAGGGGTTGACTGGGGCCAACGTCCTGACTTTC. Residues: CSATIQGLTGANVLTF.

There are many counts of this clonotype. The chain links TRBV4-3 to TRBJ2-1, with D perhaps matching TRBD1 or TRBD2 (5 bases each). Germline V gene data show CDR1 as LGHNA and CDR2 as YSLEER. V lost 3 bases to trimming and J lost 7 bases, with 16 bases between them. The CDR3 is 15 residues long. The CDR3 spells CASSQRAGSGNEQFF. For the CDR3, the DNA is TGCGCCAGCAGCCAGCGGGCTGGGTCAGGGAATGAGCAGTTCTTC.

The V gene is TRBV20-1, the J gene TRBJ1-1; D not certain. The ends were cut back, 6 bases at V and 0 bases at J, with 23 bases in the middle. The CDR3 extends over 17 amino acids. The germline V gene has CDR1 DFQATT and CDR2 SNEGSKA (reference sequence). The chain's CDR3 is CSALPSSERLMNTEAFF. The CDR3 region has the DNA TGCAGTGCCCTACCCTCATCAGAAAGGCTAATGAACACTGAAGCTTTCTTT.